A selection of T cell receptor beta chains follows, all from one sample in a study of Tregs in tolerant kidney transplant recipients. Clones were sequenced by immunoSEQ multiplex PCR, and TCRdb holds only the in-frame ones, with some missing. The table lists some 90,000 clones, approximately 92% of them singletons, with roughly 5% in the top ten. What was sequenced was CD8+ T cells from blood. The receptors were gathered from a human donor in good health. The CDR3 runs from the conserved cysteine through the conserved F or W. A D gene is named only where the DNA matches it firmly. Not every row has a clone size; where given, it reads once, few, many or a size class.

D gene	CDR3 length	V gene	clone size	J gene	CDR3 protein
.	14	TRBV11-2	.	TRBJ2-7	CASSSRTGSYEQYF
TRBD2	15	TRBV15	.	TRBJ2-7	CATSVSASGTYEQYF
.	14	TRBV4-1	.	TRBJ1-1	CASSQVFGDPEAFF
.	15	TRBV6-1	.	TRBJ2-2	CASRKRDTDTGELFF
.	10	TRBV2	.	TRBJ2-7	CASSIYEQYF
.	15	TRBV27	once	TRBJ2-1	CASRPRTPYYNEQFF
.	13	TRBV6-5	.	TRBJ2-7	CASSPGITYEQYF
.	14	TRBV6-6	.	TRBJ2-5	CASSIRGSQETQYF
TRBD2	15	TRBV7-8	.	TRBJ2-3	CASSSGTSRADTQYF
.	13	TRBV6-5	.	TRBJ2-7	CASTLRGPYEQYF
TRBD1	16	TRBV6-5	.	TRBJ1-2	CASSYPRAGGDYGYTF
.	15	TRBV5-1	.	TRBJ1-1	CASSLAKGTRTEAFF
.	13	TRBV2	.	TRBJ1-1	CASSPALNTEAFF
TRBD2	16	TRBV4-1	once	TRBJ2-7	CASSQGGSGSSYEQYF
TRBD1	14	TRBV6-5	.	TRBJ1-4	CASSLGQGWEKLFF
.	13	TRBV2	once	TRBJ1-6	CASSGGGISPLHF
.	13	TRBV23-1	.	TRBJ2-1	CASSQREYNEQFF
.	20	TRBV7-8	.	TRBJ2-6	CASSLDRGIAGGYRANVLTF
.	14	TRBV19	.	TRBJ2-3	CASSIPDYTDTQYF
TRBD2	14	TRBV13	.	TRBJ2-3	CASSLGSGERTQYF
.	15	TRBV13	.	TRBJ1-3	CASSFGIRSGNTIYF
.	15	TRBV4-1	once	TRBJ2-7	CASSQGSGVRYEQYF
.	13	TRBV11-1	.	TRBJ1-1	CASSLDGETEAFF
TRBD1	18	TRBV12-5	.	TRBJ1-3	CASGLVYVRQGEGNTIYF
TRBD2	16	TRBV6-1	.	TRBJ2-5	CASSDLTSLPLETQYF
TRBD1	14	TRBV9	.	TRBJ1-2	CASSAGTDNYGYTF
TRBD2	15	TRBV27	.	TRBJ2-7	CASRLLREDSYEQYF
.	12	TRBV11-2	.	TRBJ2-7	CASLGRFYEQYF
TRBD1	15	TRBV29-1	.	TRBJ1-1	CSASGGGRWDTEAFF
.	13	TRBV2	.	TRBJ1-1	CASRGGMNTEAFF
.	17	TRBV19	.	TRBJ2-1	CASSIIHSGPPWDEQFF
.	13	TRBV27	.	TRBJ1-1	CASSSSASAEAFF
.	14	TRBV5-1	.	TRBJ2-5	CASSLERGWETQYF
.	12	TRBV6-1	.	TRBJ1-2	CASSDDTYGYTF
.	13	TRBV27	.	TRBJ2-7	CASSLGRAYEQYF
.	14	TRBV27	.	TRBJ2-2	CASSTDRNTGELFF
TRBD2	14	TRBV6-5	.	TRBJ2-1	CASSLLGGGNEQFF
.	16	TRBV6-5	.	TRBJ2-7	CASSYSGGILSYEQYF
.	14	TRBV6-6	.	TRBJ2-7	CASSYFGPSYEQYF
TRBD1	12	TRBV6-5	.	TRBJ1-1	CASSYGQGEAFF
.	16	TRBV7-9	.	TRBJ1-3	CASTFPDRGSGNTIYF
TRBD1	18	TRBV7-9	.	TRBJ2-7	CASSLAAGTGYSSYEQYF
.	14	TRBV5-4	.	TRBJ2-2	CASSLTGLNGELFF
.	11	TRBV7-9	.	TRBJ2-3	CASSVTDTQYF
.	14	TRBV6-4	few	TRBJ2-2	CASQRGADTGELFF
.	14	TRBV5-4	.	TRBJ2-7	CASSLVLESDEQYF
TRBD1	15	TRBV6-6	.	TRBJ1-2	CAINGASGTGEGYTF
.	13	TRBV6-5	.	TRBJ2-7	CASSYADSYEQYF